This T cell receptor beta chain was sequenced during a study of cytomegalovirus exposure and HLA in healthy donors. Vbeta (60) and Jbeta (13) primers were used in the PCR. The repertoire was sequenced with immunoSEQ multiplex PCR; TCRdb's copy has only in-frame clones and lacks some. The repertoire holds 100,000 to 150,000 clones, with around four fifths as singletons. Comments on this clone: The antigen is undetermined.

Overall study results and limits: There were some public TCRs occurring in many donors, but most TCR sequences were rare. Most of the TCR beta V segments (in an earlier analysis) were productive either about 87% or about 30% of the time. Under in vitro conditions, three CMV-associated chains were confirmed as specific for CMV antigens. Reports credit the classifier with highly specific, highly sensitive diagnosis of cytomegalovirus status.

Germline assignment: CDR1 ENHRY and CDR2 SYGVKD. With 3 bases removed from V and 2 bases from J, the gap between germline ends came to 10 bases. The CDR3 length is 14 residues. This receptor was obtained from a man between 18 and 29 years old in good health and CMV-seropositive. Sequenced sample: PBMCs. The V gene is TRBV10-3, the J gene TRBJ1-2; D not certain. In nucleotides, the CDR3 is TGTGCCATCAGTGATACAGCATTAAACTATGGCTACACCTTC. Translating it yields CAISDTALNYGYTF.